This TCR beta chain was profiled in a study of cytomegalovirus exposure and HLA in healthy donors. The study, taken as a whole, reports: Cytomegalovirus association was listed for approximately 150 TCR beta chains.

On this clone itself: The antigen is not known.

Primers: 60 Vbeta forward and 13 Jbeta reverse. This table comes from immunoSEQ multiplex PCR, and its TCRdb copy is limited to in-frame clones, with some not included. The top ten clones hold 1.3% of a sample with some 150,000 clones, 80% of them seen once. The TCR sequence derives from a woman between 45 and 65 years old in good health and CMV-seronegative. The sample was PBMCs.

The CDR3 DNA reads TGCGCCAGCAGCTTGGGGGTAATAGGGGCGGATGAGCAGTTCTTC. It is translated as CASSLGVIGADEQFF. This chain joins TRBV5-1 and TRBJ2-1; tentatively, D is TRBD1 (5 bases). CDR3 length equals 15 residues. CDR1 SGHRS and CDR2 YFSETQ come from the germline V gene. Between the trimmed V and J ends, which lost 0 bases and 8 bases, there was a span of 15 bases.